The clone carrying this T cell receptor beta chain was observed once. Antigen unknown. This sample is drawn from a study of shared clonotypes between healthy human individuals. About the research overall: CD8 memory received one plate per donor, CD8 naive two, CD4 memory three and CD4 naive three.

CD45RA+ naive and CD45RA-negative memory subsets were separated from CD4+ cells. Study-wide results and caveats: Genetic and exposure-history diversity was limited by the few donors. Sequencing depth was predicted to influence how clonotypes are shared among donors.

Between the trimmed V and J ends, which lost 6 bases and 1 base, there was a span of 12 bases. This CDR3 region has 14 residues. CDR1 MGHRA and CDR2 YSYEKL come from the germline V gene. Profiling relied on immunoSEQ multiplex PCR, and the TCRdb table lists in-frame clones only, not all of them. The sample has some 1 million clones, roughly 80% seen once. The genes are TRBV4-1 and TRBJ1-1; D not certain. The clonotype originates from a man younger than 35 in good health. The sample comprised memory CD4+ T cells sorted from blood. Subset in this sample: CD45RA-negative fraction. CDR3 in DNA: TGCGCCAGCAGAGACGGACGGACGAACACTGAAGCTTTCTTT. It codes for CASRDGRTNTEAFF.